These 22 T cell receptor beta chains were all obtained from the same sample, sequenced in a study of T cell repertoires in cytomegalovirus infection. These receptors have no known antigen. TCRdb re-analysed the reads in MiXCR, keeping a single row per CDR3 protein. The table has hundreds of thousands of distinct CDR3 sequences, under 55% seen once; the top ten hold about 39%. Sequencing used cultured PBMCs, obtained from culture after CMV antigen stimulation. The receptors were gathered from a human donor in good health (CMV status not recorded). Some clones in this sample may be carry-over from other donors' samples.

The chain links TRBV2 to TRBJ1-5; tentatively, D is TRBD1 (6 bases). CDR1 and CDR2 (germline): SNHLY, FYNNEI. V was clipped by 4 bases and J by 4 bases, with 17 bases between them. CDR3 length equals 16 residues. CDR3 coding DNA: TGTGCCAGCAGTGGCTCCGGACAGACCTTTAATCAGCCCCAGCATTTT. It encodes CASSGSGQTFNQPQHF. Using reference TRBV2 and TRBJ1-5 for the parts outside the CDR3, the full variable domain is EPEVTQTPSHQVTQMGQEVILRCVPISNHLYFYWYRQILGQKVEFLVSFYNNEISEKSEIFDDQFSVERPDGSNFTLKIRSTKLEDSAMYFCASSGSGQTFNQPQHFGDGTRLSIL.

This clonotype occurred a few times. The chain employs TRBV7-6 and TRBJ2-1; D tentatively fits TRBD1 or TRBD2 (6 bases each). Germline values: CDR1 SGHVS, CDR2 FNYEAQ. The V and J ends lost 5 bases and 2 bases respectively, with 16 bases between them. This CDR3 comprises 16 residues. The CDR3 here is CASSRRVGGAYNEQFF. The CDR3 coding sequence is TGTGCCAGCAGCCGACGGGTGGGGGGCGCCTACAATGAGCAGTTCTTC.

V gene TRBV5-4 combines with J gene TRBJ2-3, with TRBD2 as a possible D gene (5 bases). This CDR3 comprises 14 residues. Germline assignment: CDR1 SGHNT and CDR2 YYREEE (reference sequence). Between the trimmed V and J ends, which lost 3 bases and 6 bases, there was a span of 14 bases. The CDR3 here is CASSYGVGEDTQYF. The CDR3 DNA reads TGTGCCAGCAGCTATGGCGTGGGAGAGGATACGCAGTATTTT.

This clonotype appeared once. The chain is built from TRBV12-3 or TRBV12-4 and TRBJ2-4, with no clear D. V was shortened by 5 bases and J by 5 bases, with 13 bases between the two germline ends. The CDR3 extends over 14 amino acids. CDR3 DNA sequence: TGTGCCAGCAGTCCCCGGTCGCGCCAAAACATTCAGTACTTC. Translated: CASSPRSRQNIQYF.

This clonotype was observed a few times. The chain is built from TRBV6-2 or TRBV6-3 and TRBJ2-2; 9 bases are a match to TRBD2. The V gene's germline CDR1 is MNHEY and CDR2 SVGEGT. V shed 5 bases and J 2 bases; nucleotides not matched to a gene: 9. This CDR3 contains 17 residues. As DNA, the CDR3 is TGTGCCAGCAGTGCCTCGGGACTAGCAGTCAACACCGGGGAGCTGTTTTTT. It translates to CASSASGLAVNTGELFF.

Here the CDR3 reads CASSLDRQREQYF. Written as DNA, the CDR3 is TGTGCCAGCAGCTTAGACAGGCAACGCGAGCAGTACTTC. This sequence joins TRBV7-2 and TRBJ2-7; a possible D gene is TRBD1 (5 bases). The germline CDR1 and CDR2 sequences are SGHTA and FQGNSA. Trimming took off 1 base at V and 6 bases at J, with 10 bases between the two ends. The CDR3 extends over 13 amino acids. Full variable domain (missing parts from reference TRBV7-2 and TRBJ2-7): GAGVSQSPSNKVTEKGKDVELRCDPISGHTALYWYRQSLGQGLEFLIYFQGNSAPDKSGLPSDRFSAERTGGSVSTLTIQRTQQEDSAVYLCASSLDRQREQYFGPGTRLTVT.

This chain joins TRBV4-1 and TRBJ2-1, with 8 bases aligning to TRBD2. Germline V CDR1 and CDR2: MGHRA, YSYEKL. The CDR3 is 19 amino acids. The V segment lost 1 base and the J segment 9 bases; nucleotides outside the gene matches: 20. CDR3 nucleotides: TGCGCCAGCAGCCAAGTACCCCCTGGAGCGGGGGACCCGTCCAGTGAGCAGTTCTTC. This sequence encodes CASSQVPPGAGDPSSEQFF.

Ten or more counts support this clonotype. The V call is TRBV7-2, the J call TRBJ2-3, with D perhaps being TRBD1 or TRBD2 (6 bases each). Germline assignment: CDR1 SGHTA and CDR2 FQGNSA. The V and J ends lost 1 base and 0 bases respectively, with 8 bases between them. CDR3 length equals 15 residues. The CDR3 coding sequence is TGTGCCAGCAGCTTAGGGGGGGCGAGCACAGATACGCAGTATTTT. Its translation is CASSLGGASTDTQYF.

This clonotype was seen a handful of times. The chain links TRBV7-9 to TRBJ1-4; no definite D call. V gave up 3 bases and J gave up 8 bases, with 13 bases separating them. The V gene's germline CDR1 is SEHNR and CDR2 FQNEAQ (reference sequence). The CDR3 has 14 amino acids. This chain's CDR3 is CASSFRPPGEKLFF. Here the CDR3 DNA reads TGTGCCAGCAGCTTTCGGCCACCGGGGGAAAAACTGTTTTTT. The full variable domain, its missing parts supplied by reference TRBV7-9 and TRBJ1-4, is DTGVSQNPRHKITKRGQNVTFRCDPISEHNRLYWYRQTLGQGPEFLTYFQNEAQLEKSRLLSDRFSAERPKGSFSTLEIQRTEQGDSAMYLCASSFRPPGEKLFFGSGTQLSVL.

The V gene is TRBV27, the J gene TRBJ2-6; possible D gene TRBD1, 6 bases. Looked up from germline, CDR1 is MNHEY and CDR2 is SMNVEV (reference sequence). This CDR3 contains 20 residues. V shed 4 bases and J shed 0 bases, with 22 bases lying between them. The CDR3: CASSSPTGKHASSGANVLTF. DNA for the CDR3: TGTGCCAGCAGTTCCCCGACAGGCAAACACGCCAGCTCTGGGGCCAACGTCCTGACTTTC.

The CDR3 nucleotides read TGTGCCAGCAGTTACCGGGGTTTCAGTTCCTACGAGCAGTACTTC. Amino acid sequence: CASSYRGFSSYEQYF. This rearrangement joins TRBV6-6 to TRBJ2-7; weak D call: TRBD2 (5 bases). V dropped 2 bases and J dropped 1 base, with 12 bases sitting between them. Germline V gene lookup returns CDR1 MNHNY and CDR2 SVGAGI (reference sequence). The CDR3 has 15 amino acids.

This rearrangement joins TRBV7-6 to TRBJ2-3, with 7 bases fitting TRBD1. The CDR3 extends over 16 amino acids. Germline assignment: CDR1 SGHVS and CDR2 FNYEAQ. With 2 bases clipped from V and 0 bases from J, the junction kept 5 bases outside the gene matches. The CDR3 here is CASSLYGDRSTDTQYF. The CDR3 DNA is TGTGCCAGCAGCTTATATGGGGACAGAAGCACAGATACGCAGTATTTT.

This clonotype has a handful of counts. The chain carries TRBV12-3 or TRBV12-4 and TRBJ1-1; maybe TRBD1 (6 bases). V dropped 3 bases and J dropped 3 bases, with 8 bases sitting between them. The CDR3 sequence is 13 residues long. CDR3 protein: CASSFYRDTEAFF. The CDR3, as DNA: TGTGCCAGCAGTTTCTACAGGGACACTGAAGCTTTCTTT.

The chain joins TRBV7-6 to TRBJ2-7; D may match TRBD1 or TRBD2 (5 bases each). Germline values: CDR1 SGHVS, CDR2 FNYEAQ. The V end was cut by 5 bases, the J end by 2 bases, with 16 bases between. The CDR3 has 15 amino acids. The CDR3, as DNA: TGTGCCAGCAGCCCCCTGGCTGGGGGACCCTACGAGCAGTACTTC. Its translation: CASSPLAGGPYEQYF.

This chain joins TRBV2 and TRBJ1-5; tentative D call: TRBD1 (5 bases). This CDR3 contains 13 residues. Per the germline V gene, CDR1 is SNHLY and CDR2 is FYNNEI. V was trimmed by 5 bases and J by 1 base, leaving 6 bases between them. The CDR3 bases are TGTGCCAGCAGTCGACAGAGCAATCAGCCCCAGCATTTT. It yields the protein CASSRQSNQPQHF.

The V and J genes are TRBV6-8 and TRBJ2-7, with D perhaps TRBD2 (6 bases). Deletions cut 2 bases from V and 3 bases from J, with 29 bases between. The CDR3 is 20 residues long. Germline-derived CDR1 and CDR2 are MNHGY and SAAAGT. Here the CDR3 reads CASSYTSRFNNEGTDYEQYF. The CDR3 DNA reads as TGTGCCAGCAGTTACACCTCCAGATTCAATAACGAGGGGACTGACTACGAGCAGTACTTC.

This chain links TRBV14 with TRBJ1-6; D unclear. Germline V CDR1 and CDR2: SGHDN, FVKESK. The CDR3 extends over 14 amino acids. V dropped 3 bases and J dropped 8 bases, with 11 bases sitting between them. CDR3 protein: CASSHRLTDSPLHF. CDR3 coding DNA: TGTGCCAGCAGCCACAGGTTGACGGATTCACCCCTCCACTTT. The complete variable domain, with remaining parts taken from reference TRBV14 and TRBJ1-6, reads EAGVTQFPSHSVIEKGQTVTLRCDPISGHDNLYWYRRVMGKEIKFLLHFVKESKQDESGMPNNRFLAERTGGTYSTLKVQPAELEDSGVYFCASSHRLTDSPLHFGNGTRLTVT.

DNA for the CDR3: TGTGCCAGCAGTTACCCTGAACAGGGAGTGGAAAAACTGTTTTTT. This encodes CASSYPEQGVEKLFF. The chain is built from TRBV28 and TRBJ1-4; TRBD1 might be the D (6 bases). Germline CDR1 reads MDHEN; CDR2 reads SYDVKM. V dropped 4 bases and J dropped 8 bases, with 17 bases sitting between them. CDR3 length equals 15 residues. The full variable domain, rest sourced from reference TRBV28 and TRBJ1-4, is DVKVTQSSRYLVKRTGEKVFLECVQDMDHENMFWYRQDPGLGLRLIYFSYDVKMKEKGDIPEGYSVSREKKERFSLILESASTNQTSMYLCASSYPEQGVEKLFFGSGTQLSVL.

The chain couples TRBV18 to TRBJ2-5, with no clear D. There are 15 residues in the CDR3. Trimming took off 0 bases at V and 4 bases at J, with 12 bases between the two ends. Germline V gives CDR1 KGHSH, CDR2 LQKENI. The CDR3 nucleotides read TGTGCCAGCTCACCACCGGGCCCCATTCGAGAGACCCAGTACTTC. Protein product: CASSPPGPIRETQYF.

The chain combines TRBV15 with TRBJ2-7; D is ambiguous. V was trimmed by 0 bases and J by 3 bases, leaving 9 bases between them. The CDR3 sequence is 14 residues long. Per germline, CDR1 LNHNV and CDR2 YYDKDF (reference sequence). The CDR3 DNA sequence: TGTGCCACCAGCAGAGAGATGGGAAACTACGAGCAGTACTTC. This gives the protein CATSREMGNYEQYF.

There are a few counts of this clonotype. The chain has TRBV6-2 or TRBV6-3 and TRBJ2-7; perhaps TRBD2 as D (6 bases). V gave up 0 bases and J gave up 6 bases, with 12 bases separating them. The CDR3 has 14 amino acids. Germline CDR1 and CDR2: MNHEY and SVGEGT. CDR3 DNA: TGTGCCAGCAGTTACTCTCCGGGACTTGGCGAGCAGTACTTC. It translates to CASSYSPGLGEQYF.

The rearrangement joins TRBV19 to TRBJ1-2, with D maybe TRBD1 (5 bases). Per the germline V gene, CDR1 is LNHDA and CDR2 is SQIVND (reference sequence). V lost 3 bases to trimming and J lost 8 bases, with 16 bases between them. CDR3 size: 14 residues. The CDR3 is CASSILQAAPGYTF. CDR3 coding DNA: TGTGCCAGTAGTATCTTACAGGCTGCTCCGGGCTACACCTTC. The full variable domain, with the rest looked up from reference TRBV19 and TRBJ1-2, is DGGITQSPKYLFRKEGQNVTLSCEQNLNHDAMYWYRQDPGQGLRLIYYSQIVNDFQKGDIAEGYSVSREKKESFPLTVTSAQKNPTAFYLCASSILQAAPGYTFGSGTRLTVV.